This T cell receptor (beta chain) was identified during a study of CD8+ T cells in alopecia areata. General observations from the study: Between patients, shared TCR sequences were less clear than in mice. This was possibly due in part to HLA diversity in the patient population.

The study team obtained lesional scalp punch biopsies and peripheral blood from alopecia areata patients. Trimming at V came to 0 bases and at J to 9 bases, leaving 8 bases not matched to a gene. Germline loops: CDR1 MNHEY, CDR2 SMNVEV (reference sequence). This CDR3 comprises 16 residues. cDNA serving as the sequencing template came from extracted, reverse transcribed RNA. TCRdb's copy holds only in-frame clones and misses some; the assay was immunoSEQ multiplex PCR. The sample lists approximately 99,000 clones, under 60% occurring once. With respect to this clone: Its target is not known.

V gene TRBV27 combines with J gene TRBJ2-1; 10 bases are shared with TRBD2. This sequence originates from a human donor with alopecia areata. Sequencing was done on a sample of NKG2D-low CD8+ T cells sorted from blood. CDR3 DNA: TGTGCCAGCAGTTTATCGGCTAGCGGGAGTTCAGTTGAGCAGTTCTTC. Protein sequence: CASSLSASGSSVEQFF.